These T cell receptor beta chains were read from a single sample in a study of OX40 agonist ivuxolimab in advanced cancers. This table comes from immunoSEQ multiplex PCR, and its TCRdb copy is limited to in-frame clones, with some not included. The repertoire consists of some 95,000 clones, with 87% occurring once and the leading ten covering about 0.5%. The input for sequencing was CD4+ or CD8+ T cells sorted from blood, taken in a trial of the OX40 agonist ivuxolimab. These receptors were obtained from an adult with an advanced solid tumor such as melanoma, head and neck, liver or kidney cancer. Both conserved end residues are part of each CDR3. Each record gives: V gene, J gene, D gene, clone size, CDR3 protein, CDR3 DNA. A D gene is named only where the DNA matches it firmly. Only part of the rows carry a size: once, few, many, or a class if the clone is expanded.

V: TRBV28; J: TRBJ2-5; D: TRBD1; size: -; CDR3: CASSPDRGGQETQYF; DNA: TGTGCCAGCAGTCCGGACAGGGGAGGGCAAGAGACCCAGTACTTC
V: TRBV18; J: TRBJ1-1; D: -; size: -; CDR3: CASSPRGSTEAFF; DNA: TGTGCCAGCTCACCCCGGGGGAGCACTGAAGCTTTCTTT
V: TRBV6-1; J: TRBJ2-5; D: TRBD1; size: -; CDR3: CASSFRGPGETQYF; DNA: TGTGCCAGCAGTTTTAGGGGGCCGGGAGAGACCCAGTACTTC
V: TRBV11-2; J: TRBJ2-7; D: TRBD2; size: -; CDR3: CASSPPGTTFYEQYF; DNA: TGTGCCAGCAGCCCGCCCGGGACTACCTTTTACGAGCAGTACTTC
V: TRBV5-1; J: TRBJ2-3; D: TRBD1; size: -; CDR3: CASSRRTGRDTQYF; DNA: TGCGCCAGCAGCAGACGGACAGGGCGAGATACGCAGTATTTT
V: TRBV9; J: TRBJ1-1; D: -; size: -; CDR3: CASSVPGGGTEAFF; DNA: TGTGCCAGCAGCGTCCCCGGGGGGGGAACTGAAGCTTTCTTT
V: TRBV7-2; J: TRBJ1-6; D: -; size: -; CDR3: CASSWVGAANSPLHF; DNA: TGTGCCAGCAGCTGGGTAGGGGCCGCTAATTCACCCCTCCACTTT
V: TRBV10-1; J: TRBJ2-3; D: TRBD1; size: once; CDR3: CASSEGQGLVSDTQYF; DNA: TGCGCCAGCAGTGAGGGACAGGGTTTAGTCTCAGATACGCAGTATTTT
V: TRBV18; J: TRBJ2-7; D: -; size: -; CDR3: CASSPLIAGQSPAEQYF; DNA: TGTGCCAGCTCACCACTCATAGCCGGACAGAGCCCGGCCGAGCAGTACTTC
V: TRBV5-5; J: TRBJ1-5; D: -; size: -; CDR3: CASSRRGENQPQHF; DNA: TGTGCCAGCAGCCGAAGGGGCGAAAATCAGCCCCAGCATTTT
V: TRBV7-9; J: TRBJ2-6; D: -; size: -; CDR3: CASSTFTGANVLTF; DNA: TGTGCCAGCAGCACGTTTACTGGGGCCAACGTCCTGACTTTC
V: TRBV5-6; J: TRBJ1-6; D: -; size: -; CDR3: CASSLLDQGNSPLHF; DNA: TGTGCCAGCAGCTTGCTGGATCAGGGGAATTCACCCCTCCACTTT
V: TRBV9; J: TRBJ1-2; D: -; size: -; CDR3: CASRGATGNYGYTF; DNA: TGTGCCAGCAGGGGGGCGACGGGAAACTATGGCTACACCTTC
V: TRBV7-2; J: TRBJ1-4; D: TRBD1; size: -; CDR3: CASSHNRGKLFF; DNA: TGTGCCAGCAGCCACAACAGGGGAAAACTGTTTTTT
V: TRBV28; J: TRBJ1-5; D: -; size: -; CDR3: CASSLPRVVYSNQPQHF; DNA: TGTGCCAGCAGTTTGCCAAGGGTCGTCTATAGCAATCAGCCCCAGCATTTT
V: TRBV6-1; J: TRBJ2-5; D: -; size: -; CDR3: CASSSEIGQYF; DNA: TGTGCCAGCAGTTCCGAGATTGGCCAGTACTTC
V: TRBV7-9; J: TRBJ1-1; D: TRBD1; size: -; CDR3: CASSLPRTGLNTEAFF; DNA: TGTGCCAGCAGCTTACCCAGGACAGGGTTGAACACTGAAGCTTTCTTT
V: TRBV18; J: TRBJ2-2; D: -; size: -; CDR3: CASSQNGNTGELFF; DNA: TGTGCCAGCTCACAAAACGGGAACACCGGGGAGCTGTTTTTT
V: TRBV7-3; J: TRBJ1-1; D: -; size: -; CDR3: CASSGHSDTEAFF; DNA: TGTGCCAGCAGCGGCCACAGCGACACTGAAGCTTTCTTT
V: TRBV6-4; J: TRBJ1-1; D: -; size: once; CDR3: CASSRLRGDTEAFF; DNA: TGTGCCAGCAGTAGGTTAAGGGGTGACACTGAAGCTTTCTTT
V: TRBV5-1; J: TRBJ2-2; D: -; size: -; CDR3: CASSPFTGASNTGELFF; DNA: TGCGCCAGCAGCCCCTTCACGGGGGCCTCGAACACCGGGGAGCTGTTTTTT
V: TRBV18; J: TRBJ2-2; D: TRBD1; size: -; CDR3: CASSGDRSNTGELFF; DNA: TGTGCCAGCTCCGGGGACAGATCCAACACCGGGGAGCTGTTTTTT